The source of this T cell receptor beta chain is a study of blood T cell repertoires in COVID-19 (dated by TCRdb to the early 2020s). For the wider study: Collaborator samples came from the United States, Italy and Spain and covered acute and convalescent phases of COVID-19. The prospective study material was composed of cDNA or gDNA derived from T cells, B-cell-depleted T cells, or PBMCs. The dataset comprised deeply sampled blood TCRbeta repertoires from subjects exposed to, actively infected with, or recovered from COVID-19. The repertoires were released in a freely available public database meant as a resource for research on the immune response to SARS-CoV-2. Samples came from the ongoing ImmuneRACE study (first 160 participants) plus 1,254 subjects from 6 global collaborators. The sample metadata nearly always contained a de-identified subject ID, COVID-19 status, age in years and sex. Where available, HLA class I and class II types were taken from metadata supplied by the sample provider and were not determined by assay-based typing. Study-wide conclusions, independent of this receptor: The amount of clinical and demographic metadata varied by source and participant and was provided uncurated.

This clone occurred once. The antigen it recognizes is unknown. No qualities accompany the bases; no much larger clone lies one base away. In Seattle, one collaborating source enrolled patients while the infection was active and tracked those patients longitudinally over the course of disease. Each collaborating institution followed its own protocols to collect whole blood in K2EDTA tubes. For TCRbeta analysis, collaborators shipped samples in one of three forms: frozen whole blood, isolated PBMCs, or DNA extracted from either of those sample types. The immunoSEQ Assay, a bias-controlled multiplex PCR, was used to amplify TCRbeta CDR3 regions from genomic DNA. The original pipeline was this. Within the assay, amplification of reference gene primers was used to estimate how many nucleated cells each sample contained. To quantify the absolute abundance of each unique TCRbeta CDR3 rearrangement, sequence reads were collapsed and filtered. For each sample, productive Simpson clonality was calculated as the square root of Simpson's diversity index across productive rearrangements. TCRdb mirrors the immuneACCESS table, restricted to in-frame sequences. Some clones are absent from its copies; in checked studies, under half trace to an unresolved V gene, and the reason for the others is unknown. V, J and clone size are those of that table, while D and trimming were read from the DNA. The sample includes just over 300,000 clones, with roughly 90% observed a single time. Of the sample, less than 2% is held by the ten largest clones.

The CDR3 holds 16 amino acids from the cysteine to the phenylalanine. Only CDR3 DNA remains: 48 bases, in frame from the first base. CDR1 and CDR2 were assigned from the germline V gene as SGHRS and YFSETQ. V loses 0 bases of germline sequence and J loses 7 bases, and the interval between the two ends is 14 bases. The source is a woman between 25 and 40 years old with COVID-19, enrolled during active disease. The chain was built from TRBV5-1 and TRBJ1-6; possibly the D gene is TRBD1, per 6 matching bases. Sample: peripheral blood. The base sequence is TGCGCCAGCAGCTTGGCCGGTAACAGGGAGAATTCACCCCTCCACTTT. This is translated as CASSLAGNRENSPLHF.